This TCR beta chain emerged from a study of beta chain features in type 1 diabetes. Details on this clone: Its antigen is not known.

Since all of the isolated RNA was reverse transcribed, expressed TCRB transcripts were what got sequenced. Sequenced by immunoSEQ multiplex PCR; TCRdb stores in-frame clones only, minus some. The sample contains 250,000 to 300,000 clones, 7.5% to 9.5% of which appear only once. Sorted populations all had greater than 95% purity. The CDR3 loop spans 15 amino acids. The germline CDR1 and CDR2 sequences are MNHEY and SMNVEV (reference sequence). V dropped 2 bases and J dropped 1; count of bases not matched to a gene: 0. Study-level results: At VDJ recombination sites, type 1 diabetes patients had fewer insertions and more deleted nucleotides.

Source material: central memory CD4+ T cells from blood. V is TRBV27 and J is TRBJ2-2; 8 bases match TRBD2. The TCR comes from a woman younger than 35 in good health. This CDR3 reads CASSLLAGNTGELFF. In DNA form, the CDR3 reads TGTGCCAGCAGTTTACTAGCGGGGAACACCGGGGAGCTGTTTTTT.